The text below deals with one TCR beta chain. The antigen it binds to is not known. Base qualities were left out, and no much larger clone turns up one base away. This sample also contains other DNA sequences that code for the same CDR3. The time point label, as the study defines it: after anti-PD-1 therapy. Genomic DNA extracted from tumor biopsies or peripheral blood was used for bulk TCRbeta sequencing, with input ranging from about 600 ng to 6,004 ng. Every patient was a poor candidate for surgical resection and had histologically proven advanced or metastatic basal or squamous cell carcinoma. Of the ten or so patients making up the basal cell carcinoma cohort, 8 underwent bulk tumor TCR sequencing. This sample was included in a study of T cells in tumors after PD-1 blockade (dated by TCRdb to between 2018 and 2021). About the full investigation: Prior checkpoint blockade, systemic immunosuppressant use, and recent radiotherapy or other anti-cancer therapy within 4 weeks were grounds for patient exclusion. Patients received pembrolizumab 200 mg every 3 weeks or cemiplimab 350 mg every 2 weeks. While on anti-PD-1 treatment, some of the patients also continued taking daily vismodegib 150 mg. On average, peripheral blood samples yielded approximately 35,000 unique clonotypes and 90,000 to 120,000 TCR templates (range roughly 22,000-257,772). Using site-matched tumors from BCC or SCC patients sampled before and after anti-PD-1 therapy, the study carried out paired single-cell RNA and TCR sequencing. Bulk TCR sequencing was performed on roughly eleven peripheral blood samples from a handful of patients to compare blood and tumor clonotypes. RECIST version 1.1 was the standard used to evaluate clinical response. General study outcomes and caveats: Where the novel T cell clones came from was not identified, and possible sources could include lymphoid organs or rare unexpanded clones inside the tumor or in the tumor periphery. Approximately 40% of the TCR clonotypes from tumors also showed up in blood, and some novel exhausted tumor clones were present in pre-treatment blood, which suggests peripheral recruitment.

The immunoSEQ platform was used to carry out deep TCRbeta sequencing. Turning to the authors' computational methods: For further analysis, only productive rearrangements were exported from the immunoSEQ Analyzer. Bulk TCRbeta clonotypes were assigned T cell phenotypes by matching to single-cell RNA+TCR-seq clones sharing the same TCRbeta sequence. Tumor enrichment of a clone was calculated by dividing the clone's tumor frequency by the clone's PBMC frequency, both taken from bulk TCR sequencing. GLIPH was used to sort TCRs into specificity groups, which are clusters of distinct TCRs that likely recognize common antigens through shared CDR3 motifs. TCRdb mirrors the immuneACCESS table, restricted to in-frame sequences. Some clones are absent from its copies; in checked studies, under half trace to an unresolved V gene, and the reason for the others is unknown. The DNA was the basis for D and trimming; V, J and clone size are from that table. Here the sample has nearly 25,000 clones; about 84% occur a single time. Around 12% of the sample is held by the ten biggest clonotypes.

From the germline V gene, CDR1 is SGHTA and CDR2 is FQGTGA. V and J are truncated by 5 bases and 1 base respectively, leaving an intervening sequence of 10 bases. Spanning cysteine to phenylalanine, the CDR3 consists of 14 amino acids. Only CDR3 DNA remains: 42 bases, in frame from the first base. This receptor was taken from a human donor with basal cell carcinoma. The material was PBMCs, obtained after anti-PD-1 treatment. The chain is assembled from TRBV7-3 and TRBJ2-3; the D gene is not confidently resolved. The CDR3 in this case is CASSLSPGTDTQYF. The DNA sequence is TGTGCCAGCAGCCTAAGCCCTGGCACAGATACGCAGTATTTT.